This TCR beta chain is from a study of cytomegalovirus exposure and HLA in healthy donors. Study-level background: Out of 398 genotyped donors, about 84% belonged to the Caucasian-associated ancestry cluster. Study conclusions and caveats: In vitro, a few CMV-associated chains proved specific for CMV antigens. HLA restriction was apparent for most CMV-associated TCR beta chains in a later analysis.

Points on this clone: The antigen is unknown.

The PCR used 60 Vbeta and 13 Jbeta primers. Assay used: immunoSEQ multiplex PCR; TCRdb lists only in-frame clones, some missing. The sample lists roughly 150,000 clones, around 85% occurring once. Sequenced input: PBMCs. The TCR comes from a female donor in good health and CMV-seronegative.

In DNA form, the CDR3 reads TGTGCCAGCAGCCACTCCGGGACTAGCGGGAATTCCTACAATGAGCAGTTCTTC. The encoded protein is CASSHSGTSGNSYNEQFF. The chain is built from TRBV4-2 and TRBJ2-1; TRBD2 agrees at 13 bases. Germline V lookup: CDR1 LGHNA, CDR2 YNFKEQ. CDR3 length: 18 residues. J gave up 1 base and V 3 bases, and 6 bases lay outside the gene matches.